This TCR beta chain was sequenced in a study of CD8 T cells in ankylosing spondylitis. For TCR beta, libraries came from quantitative 5'-RACE with molecular barcodes. TCRdb called the 5' RACE reads again in MiXCR, with one record for every CDR3 protein. Here the sample spans around 490,000 distinct CDR3 sequences, 5.3% being singletons. This clonotype was seen many times. What it recognizes is unknown. Study findings and constraints: Some of these motif variants have turned up before, in reports on reactive arthritis synovial fluid and blood. Disease-linked clones were reportedly significantly enriched in matched ankylosing spondylitis synovial fluid. Characteristic, it appeared, of ankylosing spondylitis blood was a TCR beta motif of about eight highly homologous variants.

CDR1 and CDR2 from the germline V gene are SQVTM and ANQGSEA. The CDR3 runs 14 residues. Trimming took 8 bases from V and 4 from J, leaving 20 bases between them. Material: blood, either unsorted or a sorted T cell fraction (not recorded which). This receptor was obtained from a male donor with ankylosing spondylitis. This chain uses TRBV29-1 with TRBJ1-2; no clear D gene. CDR3 in amino acids: CSTSAGGLGYGYTF. For the CDR3, the DNA is TGCAGCACTTCGGCCGGAGGTTTAGGCTATGGCTACACCTTC.